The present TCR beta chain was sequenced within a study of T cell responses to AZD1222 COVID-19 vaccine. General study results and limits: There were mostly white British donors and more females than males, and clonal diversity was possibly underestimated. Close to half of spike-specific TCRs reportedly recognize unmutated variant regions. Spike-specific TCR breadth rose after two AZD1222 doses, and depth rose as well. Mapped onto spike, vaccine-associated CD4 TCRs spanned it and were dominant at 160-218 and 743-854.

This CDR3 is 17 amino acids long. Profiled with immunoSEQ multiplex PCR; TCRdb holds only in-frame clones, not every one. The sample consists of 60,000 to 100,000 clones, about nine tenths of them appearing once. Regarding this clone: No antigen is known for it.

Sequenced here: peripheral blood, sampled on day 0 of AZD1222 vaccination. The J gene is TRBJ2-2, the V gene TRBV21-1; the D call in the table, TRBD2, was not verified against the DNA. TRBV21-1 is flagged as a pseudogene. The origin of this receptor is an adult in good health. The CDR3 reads CASSKGRGRANTGELFF. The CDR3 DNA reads TGTGCCAGCAGCAAAGGTAGGGGGAGGGCGAACACCGGGGAGCTGTTTTTT.